Presented here are 10 T cell receptor beta chains from one specimen sequenced in a study of neurological immune-mediated disorders. TCRdb fed the 5' RACE reads into MiXCR, producing one record per CDR3 protein. Altogether approximately 32,000 distinct CDR3 sequences are present, nearly 7.5% being singletons, with the ten largest covering around 4.4%. The sequenced sample consisted of PBMCs. The receptors derive from a woman aged 40 to 50 in good health.

The chain recombines TRBV12-3 or TRBV12-4 with TRBJ2-3; 16 positions agree with TRBD2. After removal of 6 bases from V and 0 bases from J, the junction contained 3 bases not matched to a gene. There are 17 residues in the CDR3. CDR3 in amino acids: CASRGLAGGHSTDTQYF. The CDR3 nucleotides read TGTGCCAGCAGGGGACTAGCGGGGGGGCATAGCACAGATACGCAGTATTTT.

The sample holds many counts of this clonotype. The gene calls are TRBV6-6 and TRBJ2-3; 8 bases align to TRBD1. The CDR3 runs to 12 residues. The J segment lost 3 bases and the V segment lost 10 bases, leaving 3 bases of the junction unmatched. Germline V gene data show CDR1 as MNHNY and CDR2 as SVGAGI (reference sequence). The CDR3 loop reads CATGQGTDTQYF. CDR3 sequence (DNA): TGTGCCACAGGACAGGGAACAGATACGCAGTATTTT.

This clonotype was seen at least ten times. The gene calls are TRBV5-1 and TRBJ2-3; D is unclear. Germline assignment: CDR1 SGHRS and CDR2 YFSETQ. This CDR3 has 14 residues. V lost 0 bases to trimming and J lost 4 bases, with 9 bases between them. The CDR3 reads CASSLDAPSDTQYF. The CDR3 DNA sequence: TGCGCCAGCAGCTTGGACGCCCCCTCAGATACGCAGTATTTT.

At least ten counts were recorded for this clonotype. The chain has TRBV4-1 and TRBJ1-1; 8 bases agree with TRBD1. After removal of 3 bases from V and 1 base from J, the junction contained 16 bases not matched to a gene. The CDR3 covers 19 residues. Looked up from germline, CDR1 is MGHRA and CDR2 is YSYEKL. DNA of the CDR3: TGCGCCAGCAGCCAGACCGCCGTTCGGACAGGGACAAGGAACACTGAAGCTTTCTTT. Its protein product is CASSQTAVRTGTRNTEAFF.

The rearrangement links TRBV11-2 to TRBJ2-1; 9 positions agree with TRBD2. The germline gives CDR1 SGHAT, CDR2 FQNNGV. CDR3 length equals 14 residues. V gave up 5 bases and J gave up 9 bases; unmatched junction bases: 8. CDR3 loop: CASSRIAGEGEQFF. The CDR3 region has the DNA TGTGCCAGCAGCCGGATAGCGGGAGAGGGTGAGCAGTTCTTC.

This clonotype was counted at least ten times. V usage is TRBV5-1 and J usage is TRBJ1-2, with 9 bases that match TRBD1. V shed 4 bases and J 6 bases; nucleotides not matched to a gene: 10. The CDR3 spans 15 residues. The germline V gene encodes CDR1 SGHRS and CDR2 YFSETQ. The DNA for the CDR3 is TGCGCCAGCAGCCCGGGGACAGGGCGATGGGATGGCTACACCTTC. Protein product: CASSPGTGRWDGYTF.

This clonotype appeared a few times. V gene TRBV6-5 combines with J gene TRBJ1-2; tentative D call: TRBD1 (6 bases). V was trimmed by 2 bases and J by 2 bases, leaving 9 bases between them. The CDR3 has 14 residues. Germline-derived CDR1 and CDR2 are MNHEY and SVGAGI. In nucleotides, the CDR3 is TGTGCCAGCAGTTACGGGAGGGGGAACTATGGCTACACCTTC. Protein sequence: CASSYGRGNYGYTF.

This clonotype was counted at least ten times. The chain links TRBV20-1 to TRBJ1-1; no definite D call. The CDR3 sequence is 11 residues long. Trimming left V 1 base short and J 4 bases short, with 4 bases between. Germline assignment: CDR1 DFQATT and CDR2 SNEGSKA (reference sequence). DNA of the CDR3: TGCAGTGCTAGAGGGAGCACTGAAGCTTTCTTT. Its protein is CSARGSTEAFF.

There are many counts of this clonotype. This sequence joins TRBV9 and TRBJ2-2; D unresolved. V gave up 0 bases and J gave up 6 bases, with 3 bases separating them. This CDR3 contains 12 residues. CDR1 and CDR2 (germline): SGDLS, YYNGEE. The CDR3 DNA reads as TGTGCCAGCAGCGTAGATGCCGGGGAGCTGTTTTTT. This codes for CASSVDAGELFF.

In this sample, this clonotype turned up many times. The J gene is TRBJ1-2, the V gene TRBV10-3; D is unresolved. Germline loops: CDR1 ENHRY, CDR2 SYGVKD. The CDR3 has 12 residues. With 6 bases removed from V and 6 bases from J, the gap between germline ends came to 11 bases. The CDR3 sequence: CAIRGTLDGYTF. The CDR3 DNA sequence: TGTGCCATCAGGGGCACCCTTGATGGCTACACCTTC.